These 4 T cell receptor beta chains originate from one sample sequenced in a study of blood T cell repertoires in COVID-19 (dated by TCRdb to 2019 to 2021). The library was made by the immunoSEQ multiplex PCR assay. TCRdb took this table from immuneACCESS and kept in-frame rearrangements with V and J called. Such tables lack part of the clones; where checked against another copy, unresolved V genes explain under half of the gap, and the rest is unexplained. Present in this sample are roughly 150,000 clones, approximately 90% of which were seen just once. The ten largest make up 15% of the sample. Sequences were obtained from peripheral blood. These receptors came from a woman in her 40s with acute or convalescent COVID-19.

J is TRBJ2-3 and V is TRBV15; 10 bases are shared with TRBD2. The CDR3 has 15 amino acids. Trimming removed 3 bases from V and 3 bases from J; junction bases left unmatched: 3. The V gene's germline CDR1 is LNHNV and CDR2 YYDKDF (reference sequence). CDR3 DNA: TGTGCCACCAGCAGCGGGACTAGCGCGACAGATACGCAGTATTTT. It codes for CATSSGTSATDTQYF.

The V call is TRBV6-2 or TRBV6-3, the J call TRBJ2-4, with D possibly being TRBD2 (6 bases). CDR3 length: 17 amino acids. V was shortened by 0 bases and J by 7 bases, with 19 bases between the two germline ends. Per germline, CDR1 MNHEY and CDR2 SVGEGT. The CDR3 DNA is TGTGCCAGCAGTTACTCACATAACGGGGGAGCTATGAACATTCAGTACTTC. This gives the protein CASSYSHNGGAMNIQYF.

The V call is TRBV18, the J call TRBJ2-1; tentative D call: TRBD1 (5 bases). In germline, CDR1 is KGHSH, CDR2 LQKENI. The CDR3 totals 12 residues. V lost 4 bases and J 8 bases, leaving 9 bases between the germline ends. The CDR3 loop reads CASSLDNYEQFF. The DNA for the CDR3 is TGTGCCAGCTCACTGGACAACTATGAGCAGTTCTTC.

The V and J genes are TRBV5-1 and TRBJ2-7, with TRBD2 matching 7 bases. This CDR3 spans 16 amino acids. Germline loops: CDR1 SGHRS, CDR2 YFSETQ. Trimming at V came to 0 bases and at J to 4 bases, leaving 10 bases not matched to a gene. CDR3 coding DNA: TGCGCCAGCAGCTTGGCCGGGCTAGCGGAGCTTTACGAGCAGTACTTC. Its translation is CASSLAGLAELYEQYF.